This T cell receptor beta chain was sequenced in a study of PD-1 blockade in mismatch repair-deficient tumors. TCRdb keeps only in-frame clones here, not all; method: immunoSEQ multiplex PCR. The sample yields over 100,000 clones, 60% to 85% seen once. Between the trimmed V and J ends, which lost 2 bases and 8 bases, there was a span of 15 bases. The germline V gene encodes CDR1 MDHEN and CDR2 SYDVKM. The CDR3 is 14 amino acids. V is TRBV28 and J is TRBJ1-2, with D possibly being TRBD1 (5 bases). This TCR was recovered from an adult with mismatch repair-deficient cancer. Sequenced here: peripheral blood, sampled roughly 13 months after starting pembrolizumab. This chain's CDR3 is CASSLIRQGDGYTF. DNA of the CDR3: TGTGCCAGCAGTTTAATTAGGCAGGGAGACGGCTACACCTTC.